This T cell receptor (beta chain) came from a study of blood T cells in healthy people across ages. Study as a whole: In model experiments, template switching was able to capture about one barcoded beta molecule for every two T cells that were present.

For the second PCR, which ran for about 6 to 11 cycles, a sample-barcoded 5' primer and a J-beta primer mix were used. TCRdb redid the calling of the 5' RACE reads with MiXCR, one entry per CDR3 protein. This sample has fewer than 800,000 distinct CDR3 sequences, with 20% to 25% found just once. The CDR3 sequence is 13 residues long. CDR1 SEHNR and CDR2 FQNEAQ come from the germline V gene (reference sequence). The extraction recovered at least 5.5 micrograms of total RNA per sample. Worth noting for this clonotype: One junction end disagrees with the germline gene, perhaps due to a read error.

This same sample was also part of a study on T cells of mothers and their children.

What was sequenced was blood. This clonotype was sampled from a boy between 10 and 17 years old in good health. V usage is TRBV7-9 and J usage is TRBJ1-2, with TRBD1 identical over 8 bases. CDR3 nucleotide sequence: TGTGCCAGCAGTTCAGGGGGCAGCTATGGCTGCACCTTC. Amino acid sequence: CASSSGGSYGCTF.